The source of this TCR beta chain is a study of T cells after posttransplantation cyclophosphamide (dated by TCRdb to the mid-2010s). In the study overall: The study tracked T cell repertoire reconstitution by TRB sequencing after myeloablative bone marrow transplantation using posttransplantation cyclophosphamide as GVHD prophylaxis. Samples from approximately 37 PTCy-treated patients, along with samples from 16 of their related bone marrow donors, underwent antigen receptor sequencing. Blood from all 30 or so PTCy patients who had 1-year posttransplant specimens underwent TRB sequencing. Up to 3 additional blood samples from 2 to 5.2 years after transplant were also TRB-sequenced in 3 patients, as was pretransplant blood from 4 patients. Because TRA and TRB clonality correlated tightly in about 9 samples, the subsequent TCR analyses were limited to TRB only. Public TRB sequences were searched against a database of over 3,600 sequences associated with responses to pathogens, tumor antigens, self-antigens and alloantigens. What the research found in general, with its limitations: The TRB repertoires of T cells infiltrating skin or GI tract showed only limited overlap with the TRB repertoires of T cells in blood. At 1-2 months, donor-recipient similarity was low but rose over the first year, and the later blood repertoires were often dominated by donor CD8+ memory clones. Across 40 to 55 patients, TRB clonality was highly associated with recipient CMV seropositivity and CMV reactivation, and PTCy diversity was similar to diversity in CNI/methotrexate controls.

TRB sequencing was run on genomic DNA with either the immunoSEQ assay at survey resolution or the hsTCRB kit. Per the source publication's procedure: The immunoSEQ software handled the initial read processing, while the LymphoSeq R package was used for the repertoire analyses. Clonality was computed as 1 minus normalized Shannon entropy, and a Gini coefficient was also calculated for each TRB dataset. To infer phenotypes in unsorted samples, TRB sequences from sorted subsets of the recipient or donor were mapped onto unsorted samples from the same recipient. This is the immuneACCESS table as TCRdb keeps it, with only in-frame sequences that have V and J called. A part of the clones is gone; compared with another copy, unresolved V genes explain less than half, and the rest is unexplained. The V and J calls and clone size come from that table; D and trimming were worked out from the DNA. Here the sample has roughly 3,500 clones; around 81% occur a single time. Less than 25% of the sample is in the top ten clones.

Comment on this clone: Its antigen target is currently unknown. No much larger clone is present one base from it, and per-base qualities are unavailable.

The CDR3, from cysteine to phenylalanine, totals 15 residues. This entry keeps only the CDR3 DNA: 45 bases, framed from base 1. Cut back by 4 bases and 4 bases, the V and J ends lie 17 bases apart. CDR1 is given as SGHDT and CDR2 as YYEEEE, both from the germline V gene. Peripheral blood and bone marrow mononuclear cells were isolated by Ficoll-Hypaque density centrifugation and cryopreserved. Sorting of CD4+ and CD8+ T cells, including naive and memory subsets, was performed by FACS on a FACSAria II. Sequencing input: CD8+ T cells sorted from bone marrow. This TCR was recovered from a woman aged 60-70 years in good health, CMV-negative, and a related stem cell transplant donor. The chain was built from TRBV5-6 and TRBJ1-2; TRBD1 is a possible D gene, resting on 5 matching bases. The DNA sequence reads TGTGCCAGCAGCAACCAGGGAAGTTGGATCTATGGCTACACCTTC. Its coded protein is CASSNQGSWIYGYTF.